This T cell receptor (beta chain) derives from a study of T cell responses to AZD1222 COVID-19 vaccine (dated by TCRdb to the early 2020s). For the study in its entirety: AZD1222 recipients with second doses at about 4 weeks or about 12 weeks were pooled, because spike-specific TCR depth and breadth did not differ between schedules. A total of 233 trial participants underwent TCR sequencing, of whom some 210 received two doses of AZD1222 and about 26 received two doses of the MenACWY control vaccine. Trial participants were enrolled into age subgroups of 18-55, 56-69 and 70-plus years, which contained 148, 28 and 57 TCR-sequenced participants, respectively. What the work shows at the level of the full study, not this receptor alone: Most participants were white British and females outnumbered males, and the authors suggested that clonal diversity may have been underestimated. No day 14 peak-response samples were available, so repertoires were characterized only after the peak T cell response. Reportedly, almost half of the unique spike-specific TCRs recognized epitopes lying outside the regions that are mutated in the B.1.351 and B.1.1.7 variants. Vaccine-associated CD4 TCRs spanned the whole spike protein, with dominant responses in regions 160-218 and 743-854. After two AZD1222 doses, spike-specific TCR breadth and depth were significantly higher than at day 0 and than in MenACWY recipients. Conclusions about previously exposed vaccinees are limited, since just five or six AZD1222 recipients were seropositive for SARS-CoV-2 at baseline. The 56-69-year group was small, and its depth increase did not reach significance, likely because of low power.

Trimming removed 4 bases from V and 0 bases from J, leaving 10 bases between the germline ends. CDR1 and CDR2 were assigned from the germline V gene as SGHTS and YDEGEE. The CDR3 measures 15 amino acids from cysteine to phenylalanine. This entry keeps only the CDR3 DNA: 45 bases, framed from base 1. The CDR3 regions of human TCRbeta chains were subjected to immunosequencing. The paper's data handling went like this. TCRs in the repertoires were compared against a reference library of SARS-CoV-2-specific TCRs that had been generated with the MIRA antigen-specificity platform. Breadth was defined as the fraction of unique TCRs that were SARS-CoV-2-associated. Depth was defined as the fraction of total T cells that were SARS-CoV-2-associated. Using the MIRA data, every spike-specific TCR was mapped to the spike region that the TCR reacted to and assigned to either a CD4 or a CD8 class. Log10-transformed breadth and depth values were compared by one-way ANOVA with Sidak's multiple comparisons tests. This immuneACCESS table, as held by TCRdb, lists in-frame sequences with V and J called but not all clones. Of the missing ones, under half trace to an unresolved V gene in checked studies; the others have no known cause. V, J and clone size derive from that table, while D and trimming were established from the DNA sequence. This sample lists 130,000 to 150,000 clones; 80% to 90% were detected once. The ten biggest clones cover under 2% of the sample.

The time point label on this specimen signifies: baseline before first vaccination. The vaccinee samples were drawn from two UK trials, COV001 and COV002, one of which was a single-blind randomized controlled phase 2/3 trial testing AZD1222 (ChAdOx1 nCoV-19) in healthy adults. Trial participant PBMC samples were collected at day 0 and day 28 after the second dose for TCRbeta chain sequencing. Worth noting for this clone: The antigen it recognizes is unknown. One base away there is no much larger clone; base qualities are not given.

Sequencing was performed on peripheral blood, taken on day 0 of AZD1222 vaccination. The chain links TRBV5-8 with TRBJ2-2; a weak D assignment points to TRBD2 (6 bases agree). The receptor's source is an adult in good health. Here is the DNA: TGTGCCAGCAGCAAGGGACTCTCGAACACCGGGGAGCTGTTTTTT. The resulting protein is CASSKGLSNTGELFF.